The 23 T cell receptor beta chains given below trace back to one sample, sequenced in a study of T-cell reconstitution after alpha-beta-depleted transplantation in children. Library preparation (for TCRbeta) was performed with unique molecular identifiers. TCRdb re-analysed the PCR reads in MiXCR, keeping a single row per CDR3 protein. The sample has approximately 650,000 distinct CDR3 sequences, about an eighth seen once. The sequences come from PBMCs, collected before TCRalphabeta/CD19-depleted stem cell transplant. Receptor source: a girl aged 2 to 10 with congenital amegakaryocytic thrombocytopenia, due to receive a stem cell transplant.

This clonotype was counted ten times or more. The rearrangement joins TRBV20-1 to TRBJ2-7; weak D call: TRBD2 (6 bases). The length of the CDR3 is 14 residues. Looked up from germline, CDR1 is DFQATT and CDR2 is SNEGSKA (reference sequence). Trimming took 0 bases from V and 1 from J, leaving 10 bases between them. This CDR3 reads CSARDRGSSYEQYF. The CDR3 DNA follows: TGCAGTGCTAGAGATCGGGGGTCGTCCTACGAGCAGTACTTC.

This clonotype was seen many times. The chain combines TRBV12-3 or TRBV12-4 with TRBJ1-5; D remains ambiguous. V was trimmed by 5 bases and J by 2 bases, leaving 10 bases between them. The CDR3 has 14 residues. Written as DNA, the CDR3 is TGTGCCAGCAGTCCCTTACAGCGCAATCAGCCCCAGCATTTT. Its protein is CASSPLQRNQPQHF.

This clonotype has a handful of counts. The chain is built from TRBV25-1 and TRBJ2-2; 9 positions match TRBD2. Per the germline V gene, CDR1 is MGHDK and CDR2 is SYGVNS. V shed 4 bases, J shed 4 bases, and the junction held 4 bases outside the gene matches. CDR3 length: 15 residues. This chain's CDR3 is CASSVAGAGTGELFF. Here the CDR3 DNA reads TGTGCCAGCAGTGTAGCGGGAGCAGGCACCGGGGAGCTGTTTTTT.

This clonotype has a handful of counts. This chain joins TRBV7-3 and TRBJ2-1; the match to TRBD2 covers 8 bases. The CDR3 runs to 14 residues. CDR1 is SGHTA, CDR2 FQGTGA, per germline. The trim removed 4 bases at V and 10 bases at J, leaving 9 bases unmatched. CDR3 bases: TGTGCCAGCAGCTCACCCCGTACTAGCGGCGAGCAGTTCTTC. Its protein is CASSSPRTSGEQFF. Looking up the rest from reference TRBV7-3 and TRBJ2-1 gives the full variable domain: GAGVSQTPSNKVTEKGKYVELRCDPISGHTALYWYRQSLGQGPEFLIYFQGTGAADDSGLPNDRFFAVRPEGSVSTLKIQRTERGDSAVYLCASSSPRTSGEQFFGPGTRLTVL.

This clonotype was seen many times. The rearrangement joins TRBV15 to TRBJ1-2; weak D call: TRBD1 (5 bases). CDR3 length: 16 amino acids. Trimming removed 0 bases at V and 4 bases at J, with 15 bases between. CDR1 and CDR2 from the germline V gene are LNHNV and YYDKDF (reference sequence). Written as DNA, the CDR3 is TGTGCCACCAGCAGAGATGCCTCAGGGAGACTCTATGGCTACACCTTC. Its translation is CATSRDASGRLYGYTF.

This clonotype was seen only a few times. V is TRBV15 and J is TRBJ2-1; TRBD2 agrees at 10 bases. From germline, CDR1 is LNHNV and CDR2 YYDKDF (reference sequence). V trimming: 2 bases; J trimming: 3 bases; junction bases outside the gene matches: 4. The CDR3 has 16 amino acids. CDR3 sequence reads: CATSRRTSGNYNEQFF. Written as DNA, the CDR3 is TGTGCCACCAGCAGACGGACTAGCGGTAACTACAATGAGCAGTTCTTC.

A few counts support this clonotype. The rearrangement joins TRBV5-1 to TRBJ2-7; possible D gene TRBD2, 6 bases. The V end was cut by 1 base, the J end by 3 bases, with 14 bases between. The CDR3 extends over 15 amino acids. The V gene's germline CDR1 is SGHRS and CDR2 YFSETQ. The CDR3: CASSLIAAGSYEQYF. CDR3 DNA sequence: TGCGCCAGCAGCTTGATAGCGGCCGGGAGCTACGAGCAGTACTTC.

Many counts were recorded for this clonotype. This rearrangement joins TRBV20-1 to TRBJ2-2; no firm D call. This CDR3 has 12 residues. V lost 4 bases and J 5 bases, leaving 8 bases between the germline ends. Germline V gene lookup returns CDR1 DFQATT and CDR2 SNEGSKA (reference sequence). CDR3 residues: CSATLLTGELFF. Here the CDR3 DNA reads TGCAGTGCTACCCTTTTAACCGGGGAGCTGTTTTTT.

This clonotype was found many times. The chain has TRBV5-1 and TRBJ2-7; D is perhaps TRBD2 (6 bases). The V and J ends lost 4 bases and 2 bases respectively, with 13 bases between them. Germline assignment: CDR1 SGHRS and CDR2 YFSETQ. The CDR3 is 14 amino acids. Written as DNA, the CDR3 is TGCGCCAGCAGCCTCTCCGGGGGAACCTACGAGCAGTACTTC. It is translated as CASSLSGGTYEQYF.

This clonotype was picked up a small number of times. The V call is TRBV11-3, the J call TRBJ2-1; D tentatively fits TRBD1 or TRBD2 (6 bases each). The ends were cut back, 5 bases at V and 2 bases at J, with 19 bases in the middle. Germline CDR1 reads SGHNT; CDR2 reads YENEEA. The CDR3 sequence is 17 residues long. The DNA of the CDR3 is TGTGCCAGCAGCCTACTTGGGGGGCAACCGCCCTACAATGAGCAGTTCTTC. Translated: CASSLLGGQPPYNEQFF.

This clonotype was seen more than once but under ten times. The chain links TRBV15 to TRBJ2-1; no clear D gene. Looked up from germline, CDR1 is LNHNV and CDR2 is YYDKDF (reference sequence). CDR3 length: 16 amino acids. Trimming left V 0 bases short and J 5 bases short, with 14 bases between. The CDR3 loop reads CATSRDPRRLDNEQFF. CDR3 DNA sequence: TGTGCCACCAGCAGAGATCCCAGGCGATTGGACAATGAGCAGTTCTTC.

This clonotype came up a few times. CDR3 bases: TGTGCCAGCAGGCGGACAGGGGGCACCCTCGAAAAACTGTTTTTT. It codes for CASRRTGGTLEKLFF. This chain links TRBV7-9 with TRBJ1-4; 11 bases line up with TRBD1. The CDR3 spans 15 residues. V trimming: 6 bases; J trimming: 8 bases; junction bases outside the gene matches: 8. The germline gives CDR1 SEHNR, CDR2 FQNEAQ (reference sequence).

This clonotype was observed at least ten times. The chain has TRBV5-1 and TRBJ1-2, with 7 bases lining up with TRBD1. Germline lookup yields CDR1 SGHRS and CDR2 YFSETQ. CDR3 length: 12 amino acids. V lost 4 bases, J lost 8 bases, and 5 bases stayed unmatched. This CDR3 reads CASSEGAQGYTF. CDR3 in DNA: TGCGCCAGCAGCGAGGGGGCGCAAGGCTACACCTTC.

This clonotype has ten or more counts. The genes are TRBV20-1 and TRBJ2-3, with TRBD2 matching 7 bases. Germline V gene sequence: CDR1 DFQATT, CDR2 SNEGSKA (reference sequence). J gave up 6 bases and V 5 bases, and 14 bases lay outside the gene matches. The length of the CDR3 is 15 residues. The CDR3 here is CSAQPIAGVWDTQYF. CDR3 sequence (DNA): TGCAGTGCTCAACCCATCGCGGGAGTATGGGATACGCAGTATTTT.

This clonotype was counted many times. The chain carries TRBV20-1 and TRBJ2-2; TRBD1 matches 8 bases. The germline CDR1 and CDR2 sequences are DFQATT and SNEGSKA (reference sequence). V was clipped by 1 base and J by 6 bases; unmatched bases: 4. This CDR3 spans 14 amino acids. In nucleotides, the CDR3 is TGCAGTGCTAGAGGCAGGGGGCTTTCCGGGGAGCTGTTTTTT. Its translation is CSARGRGLSGELFF.

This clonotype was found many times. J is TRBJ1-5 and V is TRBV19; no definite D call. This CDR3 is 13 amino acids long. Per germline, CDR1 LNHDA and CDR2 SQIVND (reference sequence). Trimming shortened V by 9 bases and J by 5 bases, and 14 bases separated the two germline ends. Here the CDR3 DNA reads TGTGCCAGCGCACCTTTTAACTATCAGCCCCAGCATTTT. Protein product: CASAPFNYQPQHF.

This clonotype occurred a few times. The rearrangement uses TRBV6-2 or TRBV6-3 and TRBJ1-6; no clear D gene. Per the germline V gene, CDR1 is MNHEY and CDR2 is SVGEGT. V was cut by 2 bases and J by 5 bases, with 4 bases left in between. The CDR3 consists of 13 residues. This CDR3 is CASSYSNNSPLHF. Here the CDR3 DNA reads TGTGCCAGCAGTTACAGCAATAATTCACCCCTCCACTTT.

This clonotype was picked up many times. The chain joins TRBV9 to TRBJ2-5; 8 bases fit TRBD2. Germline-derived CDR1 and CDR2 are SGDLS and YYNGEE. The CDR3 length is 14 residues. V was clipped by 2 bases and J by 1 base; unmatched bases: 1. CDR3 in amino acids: CASSVSGTQETQYF. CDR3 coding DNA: TGTGCCAGCAGCGTTAGCGGGACCCAAGAGACCCAGTACTTC.

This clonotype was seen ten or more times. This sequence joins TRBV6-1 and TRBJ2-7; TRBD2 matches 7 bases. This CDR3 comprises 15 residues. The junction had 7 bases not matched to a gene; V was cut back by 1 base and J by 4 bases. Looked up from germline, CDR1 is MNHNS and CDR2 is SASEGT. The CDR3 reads CASSEGGSVGYEQYF. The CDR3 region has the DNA TGTGCCAGCAGTGAAGGCGGGAGTGTTGGATACGAGCAGTACTTC.

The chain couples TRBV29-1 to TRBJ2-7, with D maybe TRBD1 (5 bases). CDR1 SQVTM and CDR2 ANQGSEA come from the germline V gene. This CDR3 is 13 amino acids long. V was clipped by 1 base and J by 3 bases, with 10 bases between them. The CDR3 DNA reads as TGCAGCGTTGAAGGTCAGACAGACTACGAGCAGTACTTC. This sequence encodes CSVEGQTDYEQYF.

For the CDR3, the DNA is TGCGCCAGCAGCTCGCGAGCGGGAATCTACGAGCAGTACTTC. Residues: CASSSRAGIYEQYF. The chain combines TRBV5-1 with TRBJ2-7; 7 bases match TRBD2. From germline, CDR1 is SGHRS and CDR2 YFSETQ. Trimming cost V 3 bases and J 3 bases; bases outside gene matches: 6. This CDR3 contains 14 residues.

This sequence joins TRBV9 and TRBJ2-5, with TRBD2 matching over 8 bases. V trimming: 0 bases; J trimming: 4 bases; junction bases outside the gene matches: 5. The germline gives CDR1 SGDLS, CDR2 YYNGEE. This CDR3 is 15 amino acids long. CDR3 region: CASSVAVTSGETQYF. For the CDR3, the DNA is TGTGCCAGCAGCGTAGCCGTCACTAGCGGAGAGACCCAGTACTTC.

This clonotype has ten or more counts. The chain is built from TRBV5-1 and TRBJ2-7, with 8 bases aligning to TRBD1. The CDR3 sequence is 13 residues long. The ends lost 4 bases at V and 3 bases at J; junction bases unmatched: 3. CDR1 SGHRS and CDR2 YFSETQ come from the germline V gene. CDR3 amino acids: CASSKGQVYEQYF. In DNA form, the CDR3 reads TGCGCCAGCAGCAAGGGACAGGTCTACGAGCAGTACTTC.